The rows below give T cell receptor beta chains drawn from one sample of a study of T cell responses to AZD1222 COVID-19 vaccine. Some clones are missing from TCRdb's copy, which holds only in-frame ones; the method was immunoSEQ multiplex PCR. The table includes 150,000 to 250,000 clones, approximately 91% detected once. Here the sequenced sample was peripheral blood, taken 28 days after the second AZD1222 dose. Every receptor here comes from an adult who received the AZD1222 COVID-19 vaccine. CDR3s include the opening cysteine and the closing phenylalanine or tryptophan. D genes are given only for firm matches. Size is stated for part of the rows, as once, few or many counts, or as a class when the clone is expanded.

D	V	size	J	length	DNA	CDR3
NA	TRBV5-1	once	TRBJ1-2	15	TGCGCCAGCAGCTTGGGCGATGGTGGGTACTATGGCTACACCTTC	CASSLGDGGYYGYTF
TRBD1	TRBV4-2	NA	TRBJ1-2	16	TGTGCCAGCAGCCCACGCCGGGACAGGCCCAACTATGGCTACACCTTC	CASSPRRDRPNYGYTF
NA	TRBV11-3	few	TRBJ1-1	13	TGTGCCAGCAGCTTAGCGACAGGAACTGAAGCTTTCTTT	CASSLATGTEAFF
TRBD1	TRBV24-1	NA	TRBJ2-2	16	TGTGCCACCAGTGATTTCGGGGACAGGGTCACCGGGGAGCTGTTTTTT	CATSDFGDRVTGELFF
TRBD1	TRBV9	NA	TRBJ2-7	15	TGTGCCAGCAGCCCCCCGGGGACAGCTCCCTACGAGCAGTACTTC	CASSPPGTAPYEQYF
NA	TRBV7-9	NA	TRBJ2-1	15	TGTGCCAGCAGCTCCGGGAGAAAGTATCAGGGGGGGCAGTTCTTC	CASSSGRKYQGGQFF
TRBD1	TRBV6-2/TRBV6-3	NA	TRBJ1-3	16	TGTGCCAGCAGTTACGGGGACAGGGAAGAGGAAAACACCATATATTTT	CASSYGDREEENTIYF
NA	TRBV2	NA	TRBJ1-2	15	TGTGCCAGCAGTGTTGAGGGGGTAGCTAACTATGGCTACACCTTC	CASSVEGVANYGYTF
TRBD1	TRBV19	NA	TRBJ1-5	14	TGTGCCAGTCAAGACAGGGGGTTGAATCAGCCCCAGCATTTT	CASQDRGLNQPQHF
NA	TRBV27	once	TRBJ2-7	14	TGTGCCAGCAGTTTATTCAGGGGTGCCTACGAGCAGTACTTC	CASSLFRGAYEQYF
NA	TRBV24-1	NA	TRBJ1-5	14	TGTGCCACCAGTGAAAGTTATAGCAATCAGCCCCAGCATTTT	CATSESYSNQPQHF
TRBD1	TRBV9	NA	TRBJ1-1	15	TGTGCCAGCAGCTCTGGGACAGCAGGGACCACTGAAGCTTTCTTT	CASSSGTAGTTEAFF
NA	TRBV11-2	NA	TRBJ2-5	12	TGTGCCAGCAGCCCACTCACTAGGACCCAGTACTTC	CASSPLTRTQYF
NA	TRBV19	NA	TRBJ2-1	15	TGTGCCAGTACCATAGCCGGGGCCGCATACAATGAGCAGTTCTTC	CASTIAGAAYNEQFF
NA	TRBV19	NA	TRBJ2-5	13	TGTGCCAGTAGTATTCCAGGGTCCGAGACCCAGTACTTC	CASSIPGSETQYF
TRBD2	TRBV3-1/TRBV3-2	NA	TRBJ2-3	19	TGTGCCAGCAGCCAAGATCGGCCTAGCGGGAGGATTGGCACAGATACGCAGTATTTT	CASSQDRPSGRIGTDTQYF
NA	TRBV3-1/TRBV3-2	NA	TRBJ2-1	15	TGTGCCAGCAGCCAGACATCGGGAGTATTCAATGAGCAGTTCTTC	CASSQTSGVFNEQFF
TRBD1	TRBV6-2/TRBV6-3	NA	TRBJ2-1	15	TGTGCCAGCAGTTTGGGGACAGGGGACTACAATGAGCAGTTCTTC	CASSLGTGDYNEQFF
NA	TRBV6-4	NA	TRBJ1-3	14	TGTGCCAGCAGTGACAGGTTCTCTGGAAACACCATATATTTT	CASSDRFSGNTIYF
TRBD1	TRBV5-6	few	TRBJ1-6	16	TGTGCCAGCAGCTCAGGACAGGGACGTGGTAATTCACCCCTCCACTTT	CASSSGQGRGNSPLHF
NA	TRBV11-3	NA	TRBJ2-7	17	TGTGCCAGCAGCTCAGTAAGGGCGGCGTCATTAGACCACGAGCAGTACTTC	CASSSVRAASLDHEQYF
NA	TRBV4-1	NA	TRBJ2-1	15	TGCGCCAGCAGCCAAGCCCAAACTAGGTACAATGAGCAGTTCTTC	CASSQAQTRYNEQFF
NA	TRBV25-1	NA	TRBJ1-2	15	TGTGCCAGCAGTGAATTTGAGAGAGGTAACTATGGCTACACCTTC	CASSEFERGNYGYTF
TRBD1	TRBV24-1	NA	TRBJ1-4	16	TGTGCCACCAGTGATTTCGGACAGGGCAATAATGAAAAACTGTTTTTT	CATSDFGQGNNEKLFF
NA	TRBV27	once	TRBJ1-2	13	TGTGCCAGCAGTTTACAGCTTAACTATGGCTACACCTTC	CASSLQLNYGYTF
NA	TRBV28	NA	TRBJ2-7	13	TGTGCCAGCAGACAGAAAGCTTCCTACGAGCAGTACTTC	CASRQKASYEQYF
TRBD1	TRBV4-1	NA	TRBJ1-5	17	TGCGCCAGCAGCCAAGCACCCCGACAGGGCGGGAGTCAGCCCCAGCATTTT	CASSQAPRQGGSQPQHF
TRBD2	TRBV27	NA	TRBJ2-5	17	TGTGCCAGCAGTTTTTCCTTGGGGACTAGCGTTCAAGAGACCCAGTACTTC	CASSFSLGTSVQETQYF
NA	TRBV5-4	NA	TRBJ1-4	13	TGTGCCAGCAGCCAGCTCCCGGGTGAAAAACTGTTTTTT	CASSQLPGEKLFF